The 10 T cell receptor beta chains below were found in one sample sequenced in a study of identical twins (TCRdb year 2016). Preparation of the library involved 5' RACE. The sequencing machine was an Illumina HiSeq 2000. Through fastp at Q25 and MiXCR, TCRdb rebuilt clones from the public reads, retaining in-frame beta chains. Each CDR3 protein appears once, grouped with its most common genes and DNA. The sample table contains about 530,000 distinct CDR3 sequences; only one count was recorded for more than 20% of them. Of the sample, around 0.48% is held by the ten largest clones. This sample was shared with a second study, whose subject was yellow fever vaccine responses in identical twins.

Sequencing was carried out using CD4+ T cells sorted from blood. These receptors all stem from a woman aged 18-35 years in good health.

The CDR3, as DNA: TGCAGCGCTGGGGGGGTGGGGGAGACCCAGTACTTC. This codes for CSAGGVGETQYF. The chain employs TRBV29-1 and TRBJ2-5; TRBD2 matches at 7 bases. V was clipped by 7 bases and J by 5 bases; unmatched bases: 7. This CDR3 is built from 12 residues. Germline CDR1 SQVTM, CDR2 ANQGSEA.

V and J are TRBV27 and TRBJ2-2; 12 bases are a match to TRBD2. Germline trimming cut 7 bases from V and 6 bases from J; bases unmatched to any gene: 9. CDR1 MNHEY and CDR2 SMNVEV come from the germline V gene (reference sequence). This CDR3 region has 16 residues. The CDR3 nucleotides are TGTGCCAGCACTCGGCAGACTAGCGGGAGATCCGGGGAGCTGTTTTTT. This translates into CASTRQTSGRSGELFF.

This clonotype was observed a few times. The J gene is TRBJ2-5, the V gene TRBV10-3; 8 nucleotides agree with TRBD2. This CDR3 comprises 16 residues. V lost 2 bases, J lost 1 base, and 6 bases stayed unmatched. CDR1 ENHRY and CDR2 SYGVKD come from the germline V gene. CDR3 bases: TGTGCCATCAGTGAGCGTAATAGCGGGGTCCAAGAGACCCAGTACTTC. This sequence encodes CAISERNSGVQETQYF.

This clonotype was counted a few times. The chain couples TRBV11-2 to TRBJ1-6; no definite D call. In germline, CDR1 is SGHAT, CDR2 FQNNGV. The CDR3 spans 14 residues. V was clipped by 5 bases and J by 6 bases, with 11 bases between them. The DNA for the CDR3 is TGTGCCAGCAGCCCAACGGGGTTTAATTCACCCCTCCACTTT. Translation gives CASSPTGFNSPLHF. The variable domain in full, completed from reference TRBV11-2 and TRBJ1-6, reads EAGVAQSPRYKIIEKRQSVAFWCNPISGHATLYWYQQILGQGPKLLIQFQNNGVVDDSQLPKDRFSAERLKGVDSTLKIQPAKLEDSAVYLCASSPTGFNSPLHFGNGTRLTVT.

V gene TRBV18 combines with J gene TRBJ2-1; 7 bases fit TRBD1. CDR3 size: 17 residues. V trimming: 6 bases; J trimming: 0 bases; junction bases outside the gene matches: 11. Germline CDR1 and CDR2: KGHSH and LQKENI. The CDR3 here is CASSYTGEKSSYNEQFF. The CDR3 region has the DNA TGTGCCAGCTCCTACACAGGGGAGAAGAGCTCCTACAATGAGCAGTTCTTC.

The rearrangement joins TRBV15 to TRBJ2-1; 10 nucleotides line up with TRBD2. The trim removed 1 base at V and 8 bases at J, leaving 5 bases unmatched. Germline loops: CDR1 LNHNV, CDR2 YYDKDF (reference sequence). The CDR3 runs to 15 residues. The CDR3 DNA sequence: TGTGCCACCAGCAGAGTTAGCGGGAGGTCCGATGAGCAGTTCTTC. Translating gives CATSRVSGRSDEQFF. Looking up the rest from reference TRBV15 and TRBJ2-1 gives the full variable domain: DAMVIQNPRYQVTQFGKPVTLSCSQTLNHNVMYWYQQKSSQAPKLLFHYYDKDFNNEADTPDNFQSRRPNTSFCFLDIRSPGLGDTAMYLCATSRVSGRSDEQFFGPGTRLTVL.

The chain links TRBV6-2 or TRBV6-3 to TRBJ2-1, with D uncertain. From germline, CDR1 is MNHEY and CDR2 SVGEGT. The CDR3 sequence is 13 residues long. The V end lost 5 bases, the J end lost 10 bases, and 15 bases lay between the germline ends. The CDR3 loop reads CASSHPPGEEQFF. The CDR3 DNA is TGTGCCAGCAGTCACCCACCTGGTGAAGAGCAGTTCTTC.

This clonotype was seen a handful of times. The chain recombines TRBV20-1 with TRBJ2-3; tentative D call: TRBD1 (5 bases). CDR3 length equals 14 residues. V dropped 2 bases and J dropped 4 bases, with 13 bases sitting between them. Per the germline V gene, CDR1 is DFQATT and CDR2 is SNEGSKA (reference sequence). The CDR3 region has the DNA TGCAGTGCTAGATTCATTTCAGGGTCAGATACGCAGTATTTT. Its translation: CSARFISGSDTQYF.

V is TRBV20-1 and J is TRBJ1-1; D call uncertain. CDR3 length equals 13 residues. V shed 4 bases and J shed 2 bases, with 11 bases lying between them. The germline CDR1 and CDR2 sequences are DFQATT and SNEGSKA (reference sequence). This CDR3 is CSATRAVNTEAFF. CDR3 bases: TGCAGTGCTACCCGGGCCGTCAACACTGAAGCTTTCTTT.

The chain joins TRBV5-1 to TRBJ2-7; D is perhaps TRBD2 (6 bases). This CDR3 comprises 14 residues. Germline CDR1 is SGHRS and CDR2 is YFSETQ. V was trimmed by 4 bases and J by 2 bases, leaving 13 bases between them. CDR3 region: CASSPERAPYEQYF. The CDR3 coding sequence is TGCGCCAGCAGCCCGGAGCGGGCACCCTACGAGCAGTACTTC.